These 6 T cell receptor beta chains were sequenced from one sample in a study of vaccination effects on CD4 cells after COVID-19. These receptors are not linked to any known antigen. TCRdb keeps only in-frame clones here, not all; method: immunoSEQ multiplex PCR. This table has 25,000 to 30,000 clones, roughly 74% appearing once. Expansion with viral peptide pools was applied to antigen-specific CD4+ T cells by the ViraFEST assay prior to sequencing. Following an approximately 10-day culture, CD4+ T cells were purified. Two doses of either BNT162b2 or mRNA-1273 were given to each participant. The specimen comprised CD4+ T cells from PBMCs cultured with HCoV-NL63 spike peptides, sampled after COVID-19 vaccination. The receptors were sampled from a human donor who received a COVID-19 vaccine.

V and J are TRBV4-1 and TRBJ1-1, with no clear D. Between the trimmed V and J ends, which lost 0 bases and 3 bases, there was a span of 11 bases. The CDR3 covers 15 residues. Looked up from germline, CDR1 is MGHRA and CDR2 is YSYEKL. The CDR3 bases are TGCGCCAGCAGCCAAGACATGGTGGGGTACACTGAAGCTTTCTTT. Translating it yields CASSQDMVGYTEAFF.

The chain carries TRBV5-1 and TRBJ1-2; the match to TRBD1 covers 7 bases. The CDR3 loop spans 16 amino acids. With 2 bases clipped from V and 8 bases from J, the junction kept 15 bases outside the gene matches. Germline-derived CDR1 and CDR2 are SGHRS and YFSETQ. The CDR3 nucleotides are TGCGCCAGCAGCTTCGAGGGTGGCAGGGGGATCGGGGGCTACACCTTC. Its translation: CASSFEGGRGIGGYTF.

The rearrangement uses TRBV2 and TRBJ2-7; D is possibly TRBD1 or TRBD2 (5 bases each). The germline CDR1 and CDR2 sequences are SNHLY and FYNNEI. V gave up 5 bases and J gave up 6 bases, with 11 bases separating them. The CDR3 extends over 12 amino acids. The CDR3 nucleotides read TGTGCCAGCAGTCCAAGAGGGGTCGAGCAGTACTTC. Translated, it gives CASSPRGVEQYF.

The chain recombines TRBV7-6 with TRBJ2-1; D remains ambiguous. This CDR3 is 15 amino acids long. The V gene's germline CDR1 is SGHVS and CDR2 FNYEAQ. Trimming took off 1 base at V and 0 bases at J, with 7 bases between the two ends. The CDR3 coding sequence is TGTGCCAGCAGCTTAGTCGCCAGCTCCTACAATGAGCAGTTCTTC. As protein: CASSLVASSYNEQFF.

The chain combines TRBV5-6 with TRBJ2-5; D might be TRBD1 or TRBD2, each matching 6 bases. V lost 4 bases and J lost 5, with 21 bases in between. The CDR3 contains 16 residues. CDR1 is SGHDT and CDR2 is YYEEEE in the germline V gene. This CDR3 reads CASSTGGGGRRETQYF. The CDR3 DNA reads TGTGCCAGCAGCACCGGGGGTGGGGGGCGCCGGGAGACCCAGTACTTC.

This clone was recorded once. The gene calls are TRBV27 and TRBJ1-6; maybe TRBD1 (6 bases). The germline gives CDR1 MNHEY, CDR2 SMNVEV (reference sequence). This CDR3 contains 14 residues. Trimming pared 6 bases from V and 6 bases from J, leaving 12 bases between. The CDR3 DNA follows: TGTGCCAGCAGGGAACAGGGAGCTAATTCACCCCTCCACTTT. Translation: CASREQGANSPLHF.